Listed here are 21 T cell receptor beta chains from one sample, sequenced in a study of blood T cell repertoires in COVID-19. Measured with immunoSEQ multiplex PCR; TCRdb has only the in-frame clones, and not every one. This table has 290,000 or so clones, 90% appearing once. Sequenced: PBMCs or T cells enriched from blood (not recorded which). These receptor sequences come from a woman younger than 35 with acute COVID-19.

This chain links TRBV6-5 with TRBJ1-5; 7 bases line up with TRBD1. Germline-derived CDR1 and CDR2 are MNHEY and SVGAGI. CDR3 length: 15 amino acids. The V segment lost 9 bases and the J segment 0 bases; nucleotides outside the gene matches: 8. CDR3 nucleotides: TGTGCCAGTACGGGACAGAGCTATAGCAATCAGCCCCAGCATTTT. Its protein product is CASTGQSYSNQPQHF.

This chain connects TRBV4-1 to TRBJ1-4, with D hard to call. The V end was cut by 0 bases, the J end by 0 bases, with 8 bases between. The CDR3 loop spans 16 amino acids. The germline gives CDR1 MGHRA, CDR2 YSYEKL. Here the CDR3 reads CASSQDNSPTNEKLFF. CDR3 bases: TGCGCCAGCAGCCAAGACAACAGCCCAACTAATGAAAAACTGTTTTTT.

The V gene is TRBV19, the J gene TRBJ1-5, with D perhaps matching TRBD1 (5 bases). Germline lookup yields CDR1 LNHDA and CDR2 SQIVND (reference sequence). The CDR3 contains 14 residues. V was cut by 6 bases and J by 3 bases, with 12 bases left in between. The CDR3 nucleotides read TGTGCCAGTAGATATCAGGGATTCAATCAGCCCCAGCATTTT. Amino acids: CASRYQGFNQPQHF.

The chain couples TRBV28 to TRBJ1-2; 8 nucleotides match TRBD1. J lost 2 bases, V lost 3 bases, and 8 bases had no gene match. Per germline, CDR1 MDHEN and CDR2 SYDVKM. The length of the CDR3 is 16 residues. Here the CDR3 reads CASSFSDRVFNYGYTF. CDR3 bases: TGTGCCAGCAGTTTTTCGGACAGGGTCTTCAACTATGGCTACACCTTC.

This chain connects TRBV2 to TRBJ1-2; D is unclear. Germline lookup yields CDR1 SNHLY and CDR2 FYNNEI. Deletions cut 5 bases from V and 0 bases from J, with 13 bases between. The length of the CDR3 is 15 residues. The CDR3 reads CASSLALLANYGYTF. The CDR3, as DNA: TGTGCCAGCAGTCTAGCGCTTTTAGCTAACTATGGCTACACCTTC.

CDR3 region: CASSLAGRHFSRYEQYF. CDR3 in DNA: TGTGCCAGCAGTTTAGCGGGACGTCATTTTTCCCGCTACGAGCAGTACTTC. This chain joins TRBV28 and TRBJ2-7; D is perhaps TRBD2 (6 bases). CDR3 size: 17 residues. CDR1 and CDR2 from the germline V gene are MDHEN and SYDVKM. Deletions cut 2 bases from V and 3 bases from J, with 20 bases between.

The rearrangement links TRBV7-9 to TRBJ2-7, with 8 bases that match TRBD2. J gave up 4 bases and V 3 bases, and 5 bases lay outside the gene matches. Looked up from germline, CDR1 is SEHNR and CDR2 is FQNEAQ (reference sequence). This CDR3 is 14 amino acids long. The CDR3 DNA reads as TGTGCCAGCAGCTTGGGTGCTAGCGGGTACGAGCAGTACTTC. Its protein product is CASSLGASGYEQYF.

As regards this clone: The junction departs from the called germline gene at one end, perhaps through a read error. The chain carries TRBV7-9 and TRBJ2-2, with 16 nucleotides matching TRBD2. This CDR3 has 18 amino acids. Germline V gene data show CDR1 as SEHNR and CDR2 as FQNEAQ (reference sequence). This CDR3 is CASSGTSGRGSGTRELFF. Here the CDR3 DNA reads TGTGCCAGCAGCGGGACTAGCGGGAGGGGATCGGGCACCCGGGAGCTGTTTTTT.

Concerning this clone: The sample contains more than one DNA sequence encoding this CDR3. J is TRBJ2-1 and V is TRBV9, with 10 bases that match TRBD2. The V and J ends lost 4 bases and 4 bases, in that order; junction bases with no gene match: 5. The germline CDR1 and CDR2 sequences are SGDLS and YYNGEE. The CDR3 loop spans 15 amino acids. The CDR3 coding sequence is TGTGCCAGCAGCCCCGGGACTAGCGCATACAATGAGCAGTTCTTC. The encoded protein is CASSPGTSAYNEQFF.

The J gene is TRBJ1-2, the V gene TRBV28, with TRBD1 identical over 8 bases. The CDR3 consists of 14 residues. V lost 8 bases to trimming and J lost 3 bases; unmatched junction nucleotides: 8. The germline gives CDR1 MDHEN, CDR2 SYDVKM. CDR3 nucleotide sequence: TGTGCCAGCGCCCCTTCGGACAGGGACTATGGCTACACCTTC. Encoded protein: CASAPSDRDYGYTF.

The J gene is TRBJ2-7, the V gene TRBV24-1, with D maybe TRBD1 (5 bases). Germline V gene data show CDR1 as KGHDR and CDR2 as SFDVKD. V was clipped by 1 base and J by 0 bases, with 12 bases between them. The CDR3 length is 16 residues. CDR3 protein: CATSDFPGLSSYEQYF. The CDR3 DNA reads as TGTGCCACCAGTGATTTCCCAGGGTTAAGCTCCTACGAGCAGTACTTC.

V gene TRBV28 combines with J gene TRBJ1-1; D is uncertain. Germline CDR1 MDHEN, CDR2 SYDVKM. The CDR3 extends over 12 amino acids. V was trimmed by 7 bases and J by 1 base, leaving 7 bases between them. The CDR3 DNA reads as TGTGCCAGCAAGGAGGCGAACACTGAAGCTTTCTTT. It is translated as CASKEANTEAFF.

The CDR3 is CASSADILHTQYF. The CDR3 bases are TGTGCCAGCAGTGCAGACATCCTTCATACGCAGTATTTT. V is TRBV2 and J is TRBJ2-3; D gene ambiguous. Per the germline V gene, CDR1 is SNHLY and CDR2 is FYNNEI. With 4 bases removed from V and 7 bases from J, the gap between germline ends came to 12 bases. This CDR3 has 13 residues.

This clone was seen more than once but under ten times. The CDR3 region is CASSPGGTDTQYF. DNA for the CDR3: TGTGCCAGCAGTCCCGGGGGCACAGATACGCAGTATTTT. The rearrangement links TRBV25-1 to TRBJ2-3; D perhaps matches TRBD2 (5 bases). The CDR3 has 13 residues. Per germline, CDR1 MGHDK and CDR2 SYGVNS. V lost 5 bases and J lost 1, with 7 bases in between. The full variable domain, in which reference TRBV25-1 and TRBJ2-3 provide the parts outside the CDR3, is EADIYQTPRYLVIGTGKKITLECSQTMGHDKMYWYQQDPGMELHLIHYSYGVNSTEKGDLSSESTVSRIRTEHFPLTLESARPSHTSQYLCASSPGGTDTQYFGPGTRLTVL.

Here the CDR3 reads CASSRRGQGYGANVLTF. Written as DNA, the CDR3 is TGCGCCAGCAGCCGAAGGGGACAGGGGTATGGGGCCAACGTCCTGACTTTC. The chain is built from TRBV5-1 and TRBJ2-6; TRBD1 matches at 10 bases. This CDR3 comprises 17 residues. Germline values: CDR1 SGHRS, CDR2 YFSETQ. Trimming cost V 4 bases and J 3 bases; bases outside gene matches: 7.

The chain couples TRBV12-3 or TRBV12-4 to TRBJ2-7; tentatively, D is TRBD1 (7 bases). Trimming took 8 bases from V and 4 from J, leaving 15 bases between them. The CDR3 spans 13 residues. The CDR3 region has the DNA TGTGCCAGCGGTCGACAGGGACTTTACGAGCAGTACTTC. It encodes CASGRQGLYEQYF.

CDR3 DNA: TGCGCCAGCAGCCGGACTAGCCAGAGCACAGATACGCAGTATTTT. Translation gives CASSRTSQSTDTQYF. The V gene is TRBV5-1, the J gene TRBJ2-3; 8 nucleotides line up with TRBD2. V gave up 4 bases and J gave up 0 bases; unmatched junction bases: 4. Germline loops: CDR1 SGHRS, CDR2 YFSETQ. This CDR3 has 15 amino acids.

J is TRBJ1-4 and V is TRBV28, with 7 positions matching TRBD1. Germline CDR1 reads MDHEN; CDR2 reads SYDVKM. Trimming removed 3 bases from V and 8 bases from J; junction bases left unmatched: 6. The CDR3 consists of 14 residues. CDR3 sequence: CASSFDREREKLFF. The CDR3 DNA reads as TGTGCCAGCAGTTTCGACAGGGAGCGAGAAAAACTGTTTTTT.

The chain uses TRBV27 and TRBJ1-5; 9 bases are shared with TRBD1. The germline CDR1 and CDR2 sequences are MNHEY and SMNVEV (reference sequence). The CDR3 totals 15 residues. V dropped 5 bases and J dropped 5; count of bases not matched to a gene: 7. The CDR3 here is CASSLIGDRDQPQHF. CDR3 DNA sequence: TGTGCCAGCAGTCTTATCGGGGACAGGGATCAGCCCCAGCATTTT.

The chain employs TRBV19 and TRBJ2-4; 13 nucleotides agree with TRBD2. J gave up 0 bases and V 3 bases, and 2 bases lay outside the gene matches. From germline, CDR1 is LNHDA and CDR2 SQIVND (reference sequence). CDR3 size: 17 residues. The CDR3 DNA reads TGTGCCAGTAGTATCGGGACTAGCGGGATAGCCAAAAACATTCAGTACTTC. This gives the protein CASSIGTSGIAKNIQYF.

The genes are TRBV6-5 and TRBJ2-5; TRBD2 matches 11 bases. There are 15 residues in the CDR3. Looked up from germline, CDR1 is MNHEY and CDR2 is SVGAGI. The V and J ends lost 5 bases and 6 bases, in that order; junction bases with no gene match: 8. For the CDR3, the DNA is TGTGCCAGCAGTCACGGCACTAGCGGGAGTAAGACCCAGTACTTC. Protein product: CASSHGTSGSKTQYF.